This is a list of T cell receptor beta chains from one sample in a study of siplizumab effects on memory and regulatory T cells. Clones were read by immunoSEQ multiplex PCR, and TCRdb kept only the in-frame ones, dropping some. The table lists some 110,000 clones, over 90% of them singletons. The specimen sequenced was Tregs sorted from blood. These TCRs come from a human donor in good health. Both conserved end residues are part of each CDR3. A D gene is named only where the DNA matches it firmly. Size values are once, few and many counts, or a class for expanded clones, and some rows have none.

TRBV9	-	TRBJ1-2	few	CASSPETATIYGYTF	TGTGCCAGCAGCCCTGAGACAGCCACGATCTATGGCTACACCTTC
TRBV29-1	TRBD1	TRBJ1-2	-	CSVGDRANYGYTF	TGCAGCGTAGGGGACAGGGCAAACTATGGCTACACCTTC
TRBV7-3	-	TRBJ2-3	-	CASSPRTLFTDTQYF	TGTGCCAGCAGCCCTCGGACCCTCTTCACAGATACGCAGTATTTT
TRBV20-1	-	TRBJ2-7	-	CSAEGGWEQYF	TGCAGTGCTGAAGGGGGGTGGGAGCAGTACTTC
TRBV14	TRBD2	TRBJ2-4	-	CASSQGLGLAGPLAKNIQYF	TGTGCCAGCAGCCAAGGTCTCGGACTAGCGGGACCTTTAGCCAAAAACATTCAGTACTTC
TRBV6-5	-	TRBJ2-7	-	CASSYEQPPYEQYF	TGTGCCAGCAGTTACGAACAGCCCCCCTACGAGCAGTACTTC
TRBV4-3	-	TRBJ1-2	few	CASSQELVGKVGRAGYTF	TGCGCCAGCAGCCAAGAACTAGTCGGAAAAGTAGGTCGCGCTGGCTACACCTTC
TRBV21-1	-	TRBJ2-1	-	CASTAKLAGPYNEQFF	TGTGCCAGCACCGCAAAGTTAGCGGGGCCCTACAATGAGCAGTTCTTC
TRBV6-4	TRBD2	TRBJ2-2	-	CASSALAVNTGELFF	TGTGCCAGCAGTGCTCTAGCGGTGAACACCGGGGAGCTGTTTTTT
TRBV5-1	-	TRBJ1-2	-	CASSLTGERNYGYTF	TGCGCCAGCAGCTTGACTGGGGAGCGGAACTATGGCTACACCTTC
TRBV11-2	-	TRBJ2-3	-	CATGLADTQYF	TGTGCCACGGGGCTGGCAGATACGCAGTATTTT
TRBV27	TRBD1	TRBJ1-1	-	CASSRHRDRGNEAFF	TGTGCCAGCAGTCGACACCGGGACAGGGGAAATGAAGCTTTCTTT
TRBV4-1	-	TRBJ2-1	-	CASSQGVYNEQFF	TGCGCCAGCAGCCAGGGGGTCTACAATGAGCAGTTCTTC
TRBV6-6	-	TRBJ1-2	-	CASSDQRAGYGYTF	TGTGCCAGCAGTGATCAAAGGGCCGGCTATGGCTACACCTTC
TRBV5-5	-	TRBJ2-1	-	CASSLDLPFLQFF	TGTGCCAGCAGCTTGGATTTGCCGTTCTTACAGTTCTTC
TRBV19	TRBD2	TRBJ2-2	-	CASSILGLAGTGELFF	TGTGCCAGTAGTATACTAGGGCTAGCGGGCACCGGGGAGCTGTTTTTT
TRBV7-8	-	TRBJ2-5	-	CASGAGLPQETQYF	TGTGCCAGCGGGGCAGGCTTACCACAAGAGACCCAGTACTTC
TRBV18	-	TRBJ2-2	-	CASSPQSGSAGELFF	TGTGCCAGCTCACCACAATCAGGGTCGGCCGGGGAGCTGTTTTTT
TRBV18	-	TRBJ2-5	-	CASSPSGTQYF	TGTGCCAGCTCTCCTTCGGGGACCCAGTACTTC
TRBV18	TRBD2	TRBJ2-3	-	CASSPTTSGGPGTQYF	TGTGCCAGCTCACCAACGACTAGCGGGGGGCCGGGTACGCAGTATTTT
TRBV5-1	-	TRBJ1-6	-	CASSFLTNSPLHF	TGCGCCAGCAGCTTTTTAACTAATTCACCCCTCCACTTT
TRBV13	-	TRBJ1-2	-	CASSLFYQGRESANGYTF	TGTGCCAGCAGCTTATTCTATCAAGGTCGGGAGTCGGCTAATGGCTACACCTTC
TRBV10-3	TRBD1	TRBJ1-2	-	CAITNFGTGTNYGYTF	TGTGCCATCACAAACTTCGGGACAGGGACTAACTATGGCTACACCTTC
TRBV12-5	TRBD2	TRBJ2-2	few	CASGFQTILPGLAGGPYTGELFF	TGTGCTAGTGGTTTTCAAACTATTCTCCCGGGACTAGCGGGAGGGCCGTACACCGGGGAGCTGTTTTTT
TRBV7-2	-	TRBJ1-1	-	CASSLMRNTEAFF	TGTGCCAGCAGCTTAATGAGAAACACTGAAGCTTTCTTT
TRBV6-6	-	TRBJ1-2	-	CASSLGRNYGYTF	TGTGCCAGCAGCTTAGGACGGAACTATGGCTACACCTTC
TRBV6-1	-	TRBJ2-7	-	CASSEGPGYYEQYF	TGTGCCAGCAGTGAAGGACCGGGATACTACGAGCAGTACTTC
TRBV15	-	TRBJ2-6	-	CATGAWGGYSGANVLTF	TGTGCCACCGGGGCCTGGGGCGGATACTCTGGGGCCAACGTCCTGACTTTC
TRBV6-6	-	TRBJ1-5	-	CASSYSILSSNQPQHF	TGTGCCAGCAGTTACTCGATCCTCTCTAGCAATCAGCCCCAGCATTTT